This entry describes one T cell receptor (beta chain). Antigen unknown. The sample is drawn from a study of radiotherapy plus CTLA-4 blockade in lung cancer. CDR3 length: 15 residues. Per germline, CDR1 SQVTM and CDR2 ANQGSEA. The V gene lost 0 bases and the J gene lost 0 bases, with 9 bases spanning the gap. Clones were read by immunoSEQ multiplex PCR, and TCRdb kept only the in-frame ones, dropping some. In the table there are more than 90,000 clones, around 88% of which are singletons. Study-wide points: Subsequent to radiotherapy plus ipilimumab, tumor-derived TCR clones underwent expansion in blood.

Specimen: peripheral blood, collected from a patient treated with radiotherapy plus ipilimumab. This chain uses TRBV29-1 with TRBJ1-3, with D hard to call. The sequence came from a human donor with non-small cell lung cancer that progressed on radiotherapy plus ipilimumab. The CDR3 DNA reads as TGCAGCGTTGAAGATCAAATAACCTCTGGAAACACCATATATTTT. It yields the protein CSVEDQITSGNTIYF.